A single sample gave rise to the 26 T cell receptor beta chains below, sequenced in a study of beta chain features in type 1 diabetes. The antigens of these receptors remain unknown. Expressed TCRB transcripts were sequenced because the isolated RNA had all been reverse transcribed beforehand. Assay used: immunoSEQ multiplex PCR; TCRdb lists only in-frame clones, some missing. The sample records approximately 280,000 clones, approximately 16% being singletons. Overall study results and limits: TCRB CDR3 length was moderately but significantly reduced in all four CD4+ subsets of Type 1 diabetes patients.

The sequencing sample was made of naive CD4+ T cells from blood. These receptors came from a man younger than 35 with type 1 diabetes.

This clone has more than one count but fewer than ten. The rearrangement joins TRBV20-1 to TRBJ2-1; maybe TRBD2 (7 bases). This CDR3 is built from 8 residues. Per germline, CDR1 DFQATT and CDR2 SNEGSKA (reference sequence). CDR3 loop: CRQGLKFF. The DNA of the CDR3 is TGCAGACAGGGACTAAAGTTCTTC.

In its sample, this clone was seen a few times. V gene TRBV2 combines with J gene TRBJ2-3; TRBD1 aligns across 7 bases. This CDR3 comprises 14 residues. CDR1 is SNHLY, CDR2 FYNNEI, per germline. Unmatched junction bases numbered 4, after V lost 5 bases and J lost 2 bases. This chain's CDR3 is CASSTGTATDTQYF. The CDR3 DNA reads TGTGCCAGCAGTACCGGGACAGCCACAGATACGCAGTATTTT. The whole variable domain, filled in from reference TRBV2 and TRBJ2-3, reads EPEVTQTPSHQVTQMGQEVILRCVPISNHLYFYWYRQILGQKVEFLVSFYNNEISEKSEIFDDQFSVERPDGSNFTLKIRSTKLEDSAMYFCASSTGTATDTQYFGPGTRLTVL.

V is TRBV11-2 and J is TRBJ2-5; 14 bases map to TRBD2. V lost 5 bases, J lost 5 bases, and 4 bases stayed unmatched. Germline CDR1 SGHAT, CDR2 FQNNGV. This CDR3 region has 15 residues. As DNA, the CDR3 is TGTGCCAGCAGCCCCGGACTAGCGGGAGGTGAGACCCAGTACTTC. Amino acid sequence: CASSPGLAGGETQYF. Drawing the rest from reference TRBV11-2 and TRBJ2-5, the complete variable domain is EAGVAQSPRYKIIEKRQSVAFWCNPISGHATLYWYQQILGQGPKLLIQFQNNGVVDDSQLPKDRFSAERLKGVDSTLKIQPAKLEDSAVYLCASSPGLAGGETQYFGPGTRLLVL.

This CDR3 reads CASSQDSGTWTYEQYF. The DNA for the CDR3 is TGCGCCAGCAGCCAAGATTCCGGGACATGGACCTACGAGCAGTACTTC. This chain uses TRBV4-3 with TRBJ2-7; TRBD1 is a possible D gene (6 bases). Trimming left V 0 bases short and J 2 bases short, with 14 bases between. This CDR3 comprises 16 residues. Germline CDR1 is LGHNA and CDR2 is YSLEER.

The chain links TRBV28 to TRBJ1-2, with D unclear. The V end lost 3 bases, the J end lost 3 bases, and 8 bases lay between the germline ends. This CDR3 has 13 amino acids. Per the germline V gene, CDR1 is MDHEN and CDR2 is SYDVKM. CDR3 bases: TGTGCCAGCAGTTTGGGCGGGTACTATGGCTACACCTTC. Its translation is CASSLGGYYGYTF.

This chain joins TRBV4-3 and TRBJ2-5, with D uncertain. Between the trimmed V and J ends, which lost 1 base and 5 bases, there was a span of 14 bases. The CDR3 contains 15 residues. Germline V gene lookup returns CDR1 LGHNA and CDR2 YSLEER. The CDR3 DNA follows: TGCGCCAGCAGCCAAGTGGTTGGCCTTCTGGAGACCCAGTACTTC. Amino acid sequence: CASSQVVGLLETQYF.

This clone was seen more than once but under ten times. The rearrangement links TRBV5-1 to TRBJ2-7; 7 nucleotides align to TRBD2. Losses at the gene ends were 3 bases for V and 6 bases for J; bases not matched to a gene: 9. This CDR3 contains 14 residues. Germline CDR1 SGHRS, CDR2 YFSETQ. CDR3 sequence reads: CASSSGTITSEQYF. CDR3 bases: TGCGCCAGCAGCTCCGGGACTATAACCAGCGAGCAGTACTTC.

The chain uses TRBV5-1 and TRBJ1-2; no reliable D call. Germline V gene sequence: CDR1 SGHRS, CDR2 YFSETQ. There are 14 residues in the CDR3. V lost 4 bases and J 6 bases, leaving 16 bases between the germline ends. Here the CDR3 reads CASSPQGSADGYTF. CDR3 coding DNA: TGCGCCAGCAGCCCCCAAGGGTCAGCGGATGGCTACACCTTC.

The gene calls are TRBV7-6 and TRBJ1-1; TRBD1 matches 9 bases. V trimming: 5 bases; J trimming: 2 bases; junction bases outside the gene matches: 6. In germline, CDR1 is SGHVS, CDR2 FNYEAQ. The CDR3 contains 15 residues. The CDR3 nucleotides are TGTGCCAGCAGCCCTGGGGGACAGGGAAACACTGAAGCTTTCTTT. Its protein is CASSPGGQGNTEAFF. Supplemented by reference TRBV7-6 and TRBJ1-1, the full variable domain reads GAGVSQSPRYKVTKRGQDVALRCDPISGHVSLYWYRQALGQGPEFLTYFNYEAQQDKSGLPNDRFSAERPEGSISTLTIQRTEQRDSAMYRCASSPGGQGNTEAFFGQGTRLTVV.

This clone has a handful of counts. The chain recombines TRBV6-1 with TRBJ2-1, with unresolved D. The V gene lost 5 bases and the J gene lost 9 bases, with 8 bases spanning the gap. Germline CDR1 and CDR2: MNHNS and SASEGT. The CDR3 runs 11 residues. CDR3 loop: CASSWQSEQFF. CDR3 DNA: TGTGCCAGCAGTTGGCAATCTGAGCAGTTCTTC.

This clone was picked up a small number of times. CDR3 DNA: TGTGCCTGGAGTGTGCGATATGGCTACACCTTC. This sequence encodes CAWSVRYGYTF. The chain joins TRBV30 to TRBJ1-2, with D unclear. The CDR3 spans 11 residues. The germline gives CDR1 GTSNPN, CDR2 SVGIG (reference sequence). Trimming removed 0 bases at V and 5 bases at J, with 4 bases between.

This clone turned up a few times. The CDR3 nucleotides read TGTGCCACCAGGGCCTATGGCTACACCTTC. This gives the protein CATRAYGYTF. The chain links TRBV2 to TRBJ1-2; D is possibly TRBD1 (5 bases). This CDR3 is built from 10 residues. Trimming removed 10 bases from V and 4 bases from J, with 7 bases in between. The germline V gene has CDR1 SNHLY and CDR2 FYNNEI.

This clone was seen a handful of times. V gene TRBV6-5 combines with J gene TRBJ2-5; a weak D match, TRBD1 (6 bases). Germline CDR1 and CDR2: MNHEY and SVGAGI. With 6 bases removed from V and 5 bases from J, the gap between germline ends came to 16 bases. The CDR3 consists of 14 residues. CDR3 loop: CASSSTGKIETQYF. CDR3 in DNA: TGTGCCAGCAGCTCAACAGGGAAAATCGAGACCCAGTACTTC.

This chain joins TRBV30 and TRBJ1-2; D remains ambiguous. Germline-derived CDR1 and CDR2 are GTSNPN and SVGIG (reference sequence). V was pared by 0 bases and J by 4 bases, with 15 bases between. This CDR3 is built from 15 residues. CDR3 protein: CAWSVQLEFFYGYTF. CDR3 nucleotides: TGTGCCTGGAGTGTACAGTTAGAGTTTTTCTATGGCTACACCTTC.

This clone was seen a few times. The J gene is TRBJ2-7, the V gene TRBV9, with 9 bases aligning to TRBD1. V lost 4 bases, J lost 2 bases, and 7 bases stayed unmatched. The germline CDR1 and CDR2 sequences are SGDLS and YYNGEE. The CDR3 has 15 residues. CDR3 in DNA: TGTGCCAGCAGCCCAGCGGGACAGGGCCCCTACGAGCAGTACTTC. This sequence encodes CASSPAGQGPYEQYF.

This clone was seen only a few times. The CDR3 reads CASGTSGLYEQYF. The CDR3 coding sequence is TGTGCCAGTGGGACTAGCGGCCTCTACGAGCAGTACTTC. This chain links TRBV6-1 with TRBJ2-7; 11 nucleotides agree with TRBD2. The germline V gene encodes CDR1 MNHNS and CDR2 SASEGT. The CDR3 sequence is 13 residues long. V dropped 9 bases and J dropped 3; count of bases not matched to a gene: 4.

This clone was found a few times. Here the CDR3 reads CASSPVVPPGGKYF. The CDR3 nucleotides are TGCGCCAGCAGCCCGGTGGTACCCCCCGGGGGAAAGTACTTC. The V and J genes are TRBV5-1 and TRBJ2-7; tentatively, D is TRBD2 (6 bases). The CDR3 has 14 amino acids. Trimming took off 4 bases at V and 11 bases at J, with 22 bases between the two ends. The germline V gene encodes CDR1 SGHRS and CDR2 YFSETQ.

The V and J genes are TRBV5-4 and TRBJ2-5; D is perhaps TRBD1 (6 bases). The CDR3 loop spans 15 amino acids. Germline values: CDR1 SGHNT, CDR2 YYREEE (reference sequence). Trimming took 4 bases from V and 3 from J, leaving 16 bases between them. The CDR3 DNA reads TGTGCCAGCAGCCCCCGGCAGGGGATGGAAGAGACCCAGTACTTC. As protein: CASSPRQGMEETQYF. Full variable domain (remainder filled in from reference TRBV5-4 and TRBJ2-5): ETGVTQSPTHLIKTRGQQVTLRCSSQSGHNTVSWYQQALGQGPQFIFQYYREEENGRGNFPPRFSGLQFPNYSSELNVNALELDDSALYLCASSPRQGMEETQYFGPGTRLLVL.

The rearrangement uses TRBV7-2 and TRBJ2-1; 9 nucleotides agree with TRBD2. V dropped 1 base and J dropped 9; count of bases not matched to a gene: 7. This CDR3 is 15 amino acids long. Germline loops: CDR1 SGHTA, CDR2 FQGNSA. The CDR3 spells CASSLVAGGPGEQFF. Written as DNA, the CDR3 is TGTGCCAGCAGCTTAGTTGCGGGGGGGCCTGGTGAGCAGTTCTTC.

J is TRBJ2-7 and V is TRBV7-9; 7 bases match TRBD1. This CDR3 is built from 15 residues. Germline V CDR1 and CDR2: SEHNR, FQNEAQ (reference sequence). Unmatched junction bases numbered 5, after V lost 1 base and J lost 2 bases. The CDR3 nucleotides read TGTGCCAGCAGCTTAGTACCGGGACAGACCTACGAGCAGTACTTC. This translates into CASSLVPGQTYEQYF.

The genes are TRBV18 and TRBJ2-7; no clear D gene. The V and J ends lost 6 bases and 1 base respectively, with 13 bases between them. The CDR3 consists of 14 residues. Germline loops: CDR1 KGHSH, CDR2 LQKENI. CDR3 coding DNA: TGTGCCAGCTCGCCGGGTTTAATATCCTACGAGCAGTACTTC. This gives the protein CASSPGLISYEQYF.

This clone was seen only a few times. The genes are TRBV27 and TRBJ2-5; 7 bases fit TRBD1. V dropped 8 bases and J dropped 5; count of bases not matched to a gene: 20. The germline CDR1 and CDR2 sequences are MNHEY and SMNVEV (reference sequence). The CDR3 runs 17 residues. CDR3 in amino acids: CASLVVPGQRTWETQYF. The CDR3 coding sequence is TGTGCCAGCCTTGTTGTCCCGGGACAGCGTACATGGGAGACCCAGTACTTC.

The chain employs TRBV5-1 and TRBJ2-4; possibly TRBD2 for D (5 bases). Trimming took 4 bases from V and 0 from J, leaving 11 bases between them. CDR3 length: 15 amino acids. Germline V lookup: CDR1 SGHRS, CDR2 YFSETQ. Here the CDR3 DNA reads TGCGCCAGCAGCCCAACCGGGATAGCCAAAAACATTCAGTACTTC. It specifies CASSPTGIAKNIQYF.

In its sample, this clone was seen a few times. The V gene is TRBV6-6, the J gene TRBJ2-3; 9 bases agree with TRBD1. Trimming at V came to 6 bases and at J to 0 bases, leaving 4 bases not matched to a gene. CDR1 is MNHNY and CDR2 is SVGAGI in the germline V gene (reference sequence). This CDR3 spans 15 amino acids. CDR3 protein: CASSSGQGSTDTQYF. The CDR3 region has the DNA TGTGCCAGCAGCTCAGGACAGGGGAGCACAGATACGCAGTATTTT.

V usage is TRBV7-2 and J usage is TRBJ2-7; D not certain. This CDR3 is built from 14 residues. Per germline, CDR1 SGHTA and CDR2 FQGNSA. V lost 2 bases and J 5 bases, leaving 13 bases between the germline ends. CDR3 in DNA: TGTGCCAGCAGCTTACGTTCAGGTAACCACGAGCAGTACTTC. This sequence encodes CASSLRSGNHEQYF.

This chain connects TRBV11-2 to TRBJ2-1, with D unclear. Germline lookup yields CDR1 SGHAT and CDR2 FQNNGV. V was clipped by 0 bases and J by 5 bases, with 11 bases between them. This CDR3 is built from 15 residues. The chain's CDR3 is CASSLDLAGHNEQFF. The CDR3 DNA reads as TGTGCCAGCAGCTTAGATCTGGCAGGCCACAATGAGCAGTTCTTC.